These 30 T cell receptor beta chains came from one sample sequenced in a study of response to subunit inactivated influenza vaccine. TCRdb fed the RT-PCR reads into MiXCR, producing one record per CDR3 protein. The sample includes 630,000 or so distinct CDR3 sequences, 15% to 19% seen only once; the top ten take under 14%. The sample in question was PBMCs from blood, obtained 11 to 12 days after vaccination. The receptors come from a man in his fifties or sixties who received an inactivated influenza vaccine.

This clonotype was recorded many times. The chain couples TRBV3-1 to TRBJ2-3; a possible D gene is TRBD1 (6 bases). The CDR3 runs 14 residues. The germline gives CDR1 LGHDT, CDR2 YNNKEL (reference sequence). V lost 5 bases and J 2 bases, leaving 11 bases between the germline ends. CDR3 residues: CASSVDSYTDTQYF. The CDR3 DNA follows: TGTGCCAGCAGCGTGGACAGCTACACAGATACGCAGTATTTT.

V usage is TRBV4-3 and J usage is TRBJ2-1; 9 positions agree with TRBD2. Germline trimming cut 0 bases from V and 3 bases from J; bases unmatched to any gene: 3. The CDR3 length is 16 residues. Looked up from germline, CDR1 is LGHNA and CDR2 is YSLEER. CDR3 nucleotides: TGCGCCAGCAGCCAAGATGCAGCGGGGGGCTACAATGAGCAGTTCTTC. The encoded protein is CASSQDAAGGYNEQFF.

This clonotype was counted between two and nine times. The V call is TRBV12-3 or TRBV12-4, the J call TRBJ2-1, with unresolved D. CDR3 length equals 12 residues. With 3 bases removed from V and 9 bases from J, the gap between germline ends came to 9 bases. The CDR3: CASSFGRTEQFF. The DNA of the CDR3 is TGTGCCAGCAGTTTCGGCAGAACTGAGCAGTTCTTC.

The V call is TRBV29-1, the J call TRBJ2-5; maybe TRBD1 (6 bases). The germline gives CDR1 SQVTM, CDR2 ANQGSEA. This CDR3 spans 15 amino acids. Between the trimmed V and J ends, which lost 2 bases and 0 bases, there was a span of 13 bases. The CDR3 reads CSVESGTLYQETQYF. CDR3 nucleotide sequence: TGCAGCGTTGAATCGGGGACATTGTACCAAGAGACCCAGTACTTC.

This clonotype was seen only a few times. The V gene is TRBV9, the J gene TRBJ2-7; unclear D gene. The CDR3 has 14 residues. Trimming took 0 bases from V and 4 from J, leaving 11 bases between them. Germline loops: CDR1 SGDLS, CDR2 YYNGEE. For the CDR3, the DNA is TGTGCCAGCAGCGTAGCTACATTAGGGTACGAGCAGTACTTC. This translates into CASSVATLGYEQYF.

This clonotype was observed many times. In DNA form, the CDR3 reads TGTGCCAGCAGCTCCGGGACAGGGGGATTTTACGAGCAGTACTTC. Amino acid sequence: CASSSGTGGFYEQYF. V and J are TRBV7-2 and TRBJ2-7, with 11 nucleotides matching TRBD1. The length of the CDR3 is 15 residues. CDR1 and CDR2 (germline): SGHTA, FQGNSA. V trimming: 4 bases; J trimming: 4 bases; junction bases outside the gene matches: 6.

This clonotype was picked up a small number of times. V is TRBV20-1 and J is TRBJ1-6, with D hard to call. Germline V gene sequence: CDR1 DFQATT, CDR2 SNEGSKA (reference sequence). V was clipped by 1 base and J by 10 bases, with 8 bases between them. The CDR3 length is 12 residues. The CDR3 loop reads CSARAATSPLHF. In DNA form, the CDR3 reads TGCAGTGCTAGAGCGGCCACGTCACCCCTCCACTTT.

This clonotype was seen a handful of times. CDR3 coding DNA: TGCGCCAGCAGCAAGAGCGGTGGGGTCGGGCAGCCCCAGCATTTT. Encoded protein: CASSKSGGVGQPQHF. The chain combines TRBV5-1 with TRBJ1-5, with D hard to call. The CDR3 has 15 amino acids. Germline V lookup: CDR1 SGHRS, CDR2 YFSETQ. Trimming pared 4 bases from V and 7 bases from J, leaving 18 bases between.

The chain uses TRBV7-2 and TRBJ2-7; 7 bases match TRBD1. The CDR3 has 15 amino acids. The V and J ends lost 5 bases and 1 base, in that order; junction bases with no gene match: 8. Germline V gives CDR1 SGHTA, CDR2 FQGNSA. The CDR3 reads CASSEQGHLSYEQYF. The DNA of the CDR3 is TGTGCCAGCAGCGAACAGGGGCACTTATCCTACGAGCAGTACTTC.

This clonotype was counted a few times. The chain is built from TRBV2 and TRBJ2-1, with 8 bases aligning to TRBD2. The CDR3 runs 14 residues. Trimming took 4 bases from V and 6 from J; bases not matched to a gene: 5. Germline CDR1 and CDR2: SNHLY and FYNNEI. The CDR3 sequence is CASSASSGLNEQFF. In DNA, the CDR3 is TGTGCCAGCAGTGCGTCTAGCGGGCTCAATGAGCAGTTCTTC.

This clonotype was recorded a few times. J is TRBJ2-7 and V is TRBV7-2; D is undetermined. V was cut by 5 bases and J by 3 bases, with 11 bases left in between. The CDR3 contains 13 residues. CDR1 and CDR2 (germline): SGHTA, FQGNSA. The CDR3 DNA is TGTGCCAGCAGCCTCAGGAAATTCTACGAGCAGTACTTC. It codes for CASSLRKFYEQYF. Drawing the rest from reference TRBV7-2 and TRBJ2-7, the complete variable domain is GAGVSQSPSNKVTEKGKDVELRCDPISGHTALYWYRQSLGQGLEFLIYFQGNSAPDKSGLPSDRFSAERTGGSVSTLTIQRTQQEDSAVYLCASSLRKFYEQYFGPGTRLTVT.

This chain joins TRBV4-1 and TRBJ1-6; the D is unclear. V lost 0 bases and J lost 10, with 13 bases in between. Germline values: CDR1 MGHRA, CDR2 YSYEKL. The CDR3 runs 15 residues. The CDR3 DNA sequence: TGCGCCAGCAGCCAAGATTACCAAAACGGCTCACCCCTCCACTTT. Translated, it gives CASSQDYQNGSPLHF.

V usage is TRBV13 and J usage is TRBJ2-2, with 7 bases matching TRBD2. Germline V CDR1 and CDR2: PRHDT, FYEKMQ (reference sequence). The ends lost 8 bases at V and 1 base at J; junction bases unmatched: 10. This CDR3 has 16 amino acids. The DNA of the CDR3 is TGTGCCAGCGCTCGAGAGCCTAGCGGGAACACCGGGGAGCTGTTTTTT. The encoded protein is CASAREPSGNTGELFF.

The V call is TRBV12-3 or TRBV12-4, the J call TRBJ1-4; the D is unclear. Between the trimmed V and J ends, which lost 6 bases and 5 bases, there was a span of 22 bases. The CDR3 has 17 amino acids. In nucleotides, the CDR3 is TGTGCCAGCAGACCCGGTGGGAGGATCCTTCTGAATGAAAAACTGTTTTTT. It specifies CASRPGGRILLNEKLFF.

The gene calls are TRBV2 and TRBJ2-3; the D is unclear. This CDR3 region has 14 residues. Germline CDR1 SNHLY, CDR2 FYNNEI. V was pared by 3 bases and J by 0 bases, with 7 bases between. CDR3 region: CASSDLRSTDTQYF. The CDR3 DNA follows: TGTGCCAGCAGTGATTTACGGAGCACAGATACGCAGTATTTT.

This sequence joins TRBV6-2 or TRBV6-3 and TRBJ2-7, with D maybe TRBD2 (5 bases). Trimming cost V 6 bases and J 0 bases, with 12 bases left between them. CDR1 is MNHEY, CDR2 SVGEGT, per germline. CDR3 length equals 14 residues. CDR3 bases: TGTGCCAGCAGGCATCCGGGGAGCTCCTACGAGCAGTACTTC. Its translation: CASRHPGSSYEQYF.

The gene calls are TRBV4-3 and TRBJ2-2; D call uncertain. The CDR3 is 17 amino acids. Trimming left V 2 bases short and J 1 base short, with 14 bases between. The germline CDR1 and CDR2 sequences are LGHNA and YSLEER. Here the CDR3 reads CASSQIVYGQNTGELFF. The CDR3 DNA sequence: TGCGCCAGCAGCCAAATAGTATACGGGCAGAACACCGGGGAGCTGTTTTTT.

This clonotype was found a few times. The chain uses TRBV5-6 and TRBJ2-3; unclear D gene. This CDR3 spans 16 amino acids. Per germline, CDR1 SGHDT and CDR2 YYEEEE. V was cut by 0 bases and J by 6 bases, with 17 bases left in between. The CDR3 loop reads CASSLARSPRMDTQYF. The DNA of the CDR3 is TGTGCCAGCAGCTTGGCGAGGAGCCCTCGGATGGATACGCAGTATTTT.

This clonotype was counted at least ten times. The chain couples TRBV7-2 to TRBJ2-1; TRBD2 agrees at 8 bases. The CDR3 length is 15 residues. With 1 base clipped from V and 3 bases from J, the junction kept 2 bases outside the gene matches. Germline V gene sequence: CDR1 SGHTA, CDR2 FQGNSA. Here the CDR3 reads CASSLVAGNYNEQFF. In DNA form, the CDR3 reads TGTGCCAGCAGCTTAGTAGCGGGAAACTACAATGAGCAGTTCTTC.

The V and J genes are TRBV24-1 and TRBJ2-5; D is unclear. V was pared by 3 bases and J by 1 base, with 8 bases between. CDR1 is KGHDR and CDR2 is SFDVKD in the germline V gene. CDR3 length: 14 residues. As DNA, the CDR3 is TGTGCCACCAGTGATCCTCGGGTCCAAGAGACCCAGTACTTC. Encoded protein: CATSDPRVQETQYF.

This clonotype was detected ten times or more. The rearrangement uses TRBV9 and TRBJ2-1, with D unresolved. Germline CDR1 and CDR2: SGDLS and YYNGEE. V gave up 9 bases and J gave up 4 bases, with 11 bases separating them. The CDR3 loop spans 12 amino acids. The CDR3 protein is CATSLGYNEQFF. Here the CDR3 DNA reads TGTGCCACCTCGCTCGGGTACAATGAGCAGTTCTTC.

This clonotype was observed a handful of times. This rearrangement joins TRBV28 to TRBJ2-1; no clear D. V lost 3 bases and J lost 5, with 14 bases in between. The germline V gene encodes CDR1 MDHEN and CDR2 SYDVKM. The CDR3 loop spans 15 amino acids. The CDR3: CASSFGQLTNNEQFF. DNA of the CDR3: TGTGCCAGCAGTTTTGGGCAGCTAACCAACAATGAGCAGTTCTTC.

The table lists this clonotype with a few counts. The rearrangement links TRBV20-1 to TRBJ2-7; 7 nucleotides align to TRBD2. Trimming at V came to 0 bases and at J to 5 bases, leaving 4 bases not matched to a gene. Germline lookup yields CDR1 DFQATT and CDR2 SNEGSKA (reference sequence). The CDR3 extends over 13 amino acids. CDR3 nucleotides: TGCAGTGCTAGAGAAGCGGGACTCCACGAGCAGTACTTC. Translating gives CSAREAGLHEQYF.

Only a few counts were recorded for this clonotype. The CDR3 reads CSAKPRDTGRYGYTF. The CDR3 nucleotides read TGCAGTGCTAAGCCCCGGGACACCGGACGGTATGGCTACACCTTC. The chain combines TRBV20-1 with TRBJ1-2; D may be TRBD1 (6 bases). Germline CDR1 reads DFQATT; CDR2 reads SNEGSKA (reference sequence). The CDR3 totals 15 residues. V lost 4 bases to trimming and J lost 5 bases, with 20 bases between them.

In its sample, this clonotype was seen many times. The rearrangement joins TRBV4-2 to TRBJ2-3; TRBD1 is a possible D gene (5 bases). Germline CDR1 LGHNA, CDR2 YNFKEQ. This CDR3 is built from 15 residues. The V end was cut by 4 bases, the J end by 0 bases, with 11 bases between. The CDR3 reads CASSRETASTDTQYF. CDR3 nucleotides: TGTGCCAGCAGCCGAGAGACAGCAAGCACAGATACGCAGTATTTT.

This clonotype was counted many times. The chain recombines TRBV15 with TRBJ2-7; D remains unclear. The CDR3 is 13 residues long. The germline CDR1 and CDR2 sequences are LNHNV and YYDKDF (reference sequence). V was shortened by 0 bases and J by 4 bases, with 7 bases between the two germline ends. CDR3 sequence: CATSREDAYEQYF. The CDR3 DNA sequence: TGTGCCACCAGCAGAGAGGATGCTTACGAGCAGTACTTC. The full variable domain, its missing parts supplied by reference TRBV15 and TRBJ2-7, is DAMVIQNPRYQVTQFGKPVTLSCSQTLNHNVMYWYQQKSSQAPKLLFHYYDKDFNNEADTPDNFQSRRPNTSFCFLDIRSPGLGDTAMYLCATSREDAYEQYFGPGTRLTVT.

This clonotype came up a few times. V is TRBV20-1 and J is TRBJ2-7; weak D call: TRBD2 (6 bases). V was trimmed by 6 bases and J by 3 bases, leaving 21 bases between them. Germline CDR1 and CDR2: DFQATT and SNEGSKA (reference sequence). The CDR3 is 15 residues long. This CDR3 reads CSAPQWGGGNYEQYF. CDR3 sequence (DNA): TGCAGTGCCCCACAGTGGGGAGGAGGCAACTACGAGCAGTACTTC.

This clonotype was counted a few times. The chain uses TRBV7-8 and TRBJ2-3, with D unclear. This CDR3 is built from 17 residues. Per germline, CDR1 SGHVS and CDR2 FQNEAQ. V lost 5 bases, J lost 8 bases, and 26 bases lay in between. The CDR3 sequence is CASSVGRSWGGFGTQYF. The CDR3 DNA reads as TGTGCCAGCAGCGTCGGTAGGAGCTGGGGTGGTTTTGGTACGCAGTATTTT.

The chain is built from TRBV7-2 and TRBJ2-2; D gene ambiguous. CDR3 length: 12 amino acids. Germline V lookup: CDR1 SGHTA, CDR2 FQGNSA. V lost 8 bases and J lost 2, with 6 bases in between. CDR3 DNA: TGTGCCAGCTGGAGAAACACCGGGGAGCTGTTTTTT. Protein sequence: CASWRNTGELFF.

DNA for the CDR3: TGTGCCAGCAGCTTTTTTACAGGGGGCAATAATTCACCCCTCCACTTT. Translated, it gives CASSFFTGGNNSPLHF. This chain links TRBV7-2 with TRBJ1-6; 9 positions agree with TRBD1. V lost 3 bases, J lost 5 bases, and 5 bases stayed unmatched. The CDR3 has 16 residues. Germline CDR1 and CDR2: SGHTA and FQGNSA.